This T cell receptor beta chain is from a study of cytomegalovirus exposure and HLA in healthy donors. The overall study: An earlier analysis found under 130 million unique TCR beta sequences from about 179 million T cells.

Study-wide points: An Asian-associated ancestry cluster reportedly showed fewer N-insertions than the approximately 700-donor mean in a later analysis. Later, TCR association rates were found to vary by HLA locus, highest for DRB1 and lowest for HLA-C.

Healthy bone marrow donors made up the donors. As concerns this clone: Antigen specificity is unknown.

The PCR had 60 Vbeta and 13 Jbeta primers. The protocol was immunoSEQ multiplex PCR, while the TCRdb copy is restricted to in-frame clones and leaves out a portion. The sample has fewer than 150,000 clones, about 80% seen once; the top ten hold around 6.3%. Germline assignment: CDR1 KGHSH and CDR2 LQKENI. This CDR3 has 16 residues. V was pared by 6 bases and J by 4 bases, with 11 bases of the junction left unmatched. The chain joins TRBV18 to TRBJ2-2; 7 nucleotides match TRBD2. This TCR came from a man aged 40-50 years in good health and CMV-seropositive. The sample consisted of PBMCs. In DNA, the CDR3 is TGTGCCAGCTCCGACGGCGGGAGTAGAGCCACCGGGGAGCTGTTTTTT. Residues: CASSDGGSRATGELFF.